The next 6 T cell receptor beta chains were all read from a single sample in a study of metastatic and nonmetastatic thyroid tumors. Via MiXCR, TCRdb re-called the PCR reads. The table has fewer than 100,000 clones, around 14% seen once. All patients were treatment-naive before thyroid surgery. Material: blood. The receptors were sampled from a female donor with papillary thyroid cancer or a benign thyroid nodule (not recorded which). Some clones in this sample may be carry-over from other donors' samples.

There are many counts of this clone. CDR3 DNA sequence: TGCGCCAGCAGCTTGGGAGACAGGGGACATTCACCCCTCCACTTT. This gives the protein CASSLGDRGHSPLHF. The genes are TRBV5-1 and TRBJ1-6; TRBD1 matches at 8 bases. Looked up from germline, CDR1 is SGHRS and CDR2 is YFSETQ. The CDR3 runs 15 residues. The trim removed 0 bases at V and 8 bases at J, leaving 4 bases unmatched.

Regarding this clone: Since a much larger clone is just one base distant, this may be a read error. The chain joins TRBV12-3 or TRBV12-4 to TRBJ2-3; 8 bases are a match to TRBD1. The CDR3 runs 15 residues. CDR3 sequence reads: CASSLGTGYTYTQYF. The CDR3 DNA is TGTGCCAGCAGTTTGGGGACAGGATACACATATACGCAGTATTTT.

Comment on this clone: Other DNA sequences in this sample translate to the same CDR3. This chain joins TRBV9 and TRBJ2-5, with 9 bases that match TRBD2. V lost 2 bases to trimming and J lost 4 bases; unmatched junction nucleotides: 9. The length of the CDR3 is 16 residues. Germline assignment: CDR1 SGDLS and CDR2 YYNGEE. CDR3 loop: CASSVGILAGSETQYF. CDR3 sequence (DNA): TGTGCCAGCAGCGTCGGGATCCTAGCGGGGTCAGAGACCCAGTACTTC.

Of note for this clone: With a much larger clone just one base away, this may be a read error. V is TRBV7-9 and J is TRBJ1-1, with D uncertain. This CDR3 has 12 residues. Germline V gene sequence: CDR1 SEHNR, CDR2 FQNEAQ (reference sequence). This chain's CDR3 is CASSLVNTGAFF. In DNA form, the CDR3 reads TGTGCCAGCAGCTTAGTTAACACTGGAGCTTTCTTT.

This clone occurred once. A much larger clone lies a single base off, so this may be a read error. Different DNA sequences within this sample yield the same CDR3. The rearrangement uses TRBV4-1 and TRBJ2-2; no definite D call. The CDR3 totals 13 residues. Per the germline V gene, CDR1 is MGHRA and CDR2 is YSYEKL. The CDR3 nucleotides read TGCGCCAGCAGCCAAGAGACGACCGGTGAGCTGTTTTTT. As protein: CASSQETTGELFF.

This clone was found many times. The chain links TRBV3-1 to TRBJ1-6; D ambiguous. Trimming left V 2 bases short and J 8 bases short, with 10 bases between. This CDR3 region has 14 residues. Germline CDR1 reads LGHDT; CDR2 reads YNNKEL (reference sequence). DNA of the CDR3: TGTGCCAGCAGCCAACCTGGGGTTCATTCACCCCTCCACTTT. Translation gives CASSQPGVHSPLHF. Complete variable domain (other parts from reference TRBV3-1 and TRBJ1-6): DTAVSQTPKYLVTQMGNDKSIKCEQNLGHDTMYWYKQDSKKFLKIMFSYNNKELIINETVPNRFSPKSPDKAHLNLHINSLELGDSAVYFCASSQPGVHSPLHFGNGTRLTVT.